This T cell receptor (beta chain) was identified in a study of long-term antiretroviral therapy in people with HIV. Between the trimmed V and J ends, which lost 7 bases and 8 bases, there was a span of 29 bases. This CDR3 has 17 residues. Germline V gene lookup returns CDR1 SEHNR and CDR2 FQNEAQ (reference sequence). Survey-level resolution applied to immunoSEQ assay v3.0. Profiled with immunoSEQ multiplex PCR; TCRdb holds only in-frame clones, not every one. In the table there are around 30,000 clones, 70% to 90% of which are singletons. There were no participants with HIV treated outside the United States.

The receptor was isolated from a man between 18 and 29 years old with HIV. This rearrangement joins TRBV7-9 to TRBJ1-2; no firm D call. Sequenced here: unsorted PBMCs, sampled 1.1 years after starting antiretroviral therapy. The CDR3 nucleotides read TGTGCCAGCAACCGGCGAGTGGACTCGTATGGACGTCGGGGCTACACCTTC. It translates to CASNRRVDSYGRRGYTF.